What follows is one T cell receptor (beta chain) and its context. Its antigen is unknown. The read finishes 3 residues shy of the CDR3 end, and the germline J gene is used to complete it. The CDR3 extends over 15 amino acids. The germline V gene has CDR1 KGHSH and CDR2 LQKENI. Trimming left V 3 bases short and J 1 base short, with 12 bases between. This specimen belongs to a study of T cells in women clearing cervical HPV infection. The wider study: For cases, blood was sampled a median approximately 150 days after lesion detection, interquartile range roughly 80 to 230 days. With HLA typing for only a few women, HLA confounding remains possible.

Points from the study as a whole: Controls had more TRBV6-7 (0.16%) than cases (approximately 0.11%). Unknown T-cell numbers per sample may underlie the richness differences.

Repertoires were generated with immunoSEQ multiplex PCR, while TCRdb's copy carries only in-frame clones and drops some. In all, the sample yields about 31,000 clones. The TCR was taken from a woman aged 18 to 69 with a cervical HPV16 infection that either progressed to CIN3+ or cleared (not recorded which). This chain links TRBV18 with TRBJ1-1; tentative D call: TRBD1 (6 bases). Sequenced material: blood buffy coat. The sequenced part of the CDR3 DNA is TGTGCCAGCTCACCCAGAGGGGACAAGAACACTGAA. It translates to CASSPRGDKNTE. The complete CDR3 sequence is CASSPRGDKNTEAFF.